The rows below give T cell receptor beta chains drawn from one sample of a study of blood T cell repertoires in COVID-19. Clones were read by immunoSEQ multiplex PCR, and TCRdb kept only the in-frame ones, dropping some. The sample lists about 250,000 clones, 88% occurring once. Sequencing was done on a sample of peripheral blood. These receptors were collected from a woman in her twenties or thirties with COVID-19, enrolled during active disease. The CDR3 runs from the conserved cysteine through the conserved F or W. Clone size is stated in some rows and not others, as once, few, many or a class when expanded.

J: TRBJ1-1; V: TRBV6-2/TRBV6-3; size: -; CDR3: CASSYSPYTEAFF
J: TRBJ1-5; V: TRBV10-3; size: -; CDR3: CAISESRDFLSQPQHF
J: TRBJ1-1; V: TRBV14; size: -; CDR3: CASSSTGDVDTEAFF
J: TRBJ1-3; V: TRBV28; size: -; CDR3: CASSLRGPGNTIYF
J: TRBJ2-5; V: TRBV3-1/TRBV3-2; size: -; CDR3: CASSQRETQYF
J: TRBJ2-2; V: TRBV6-5; size: -; CDR3: CASSRRYTGELFF
J: TRBJ1-1; V: TRBV7-9; size: -; CDR3: CASSPTGHQNTEAFF
J: TRBJ2-3; V: TRBV5-3; size: -; CDR3: CARSLSLAGVVDTQYF
J: TRBJ2-5; V: TRBV11-2; size: -; CDR3: CASSQMTGGASETQYF
J: TRBJ2-5; V: TRBV7-6; size: once; CDR3: CASSLDGGARETQYF
J: TRBJ1-2; V: TRBV10-2; size: once; CDR3: CASSEADRNYGYTF
J: TRBJ2-6; V: TRBV11-2; size: -; CDR3: CASSFPQGSGANVLTF
J: TRBJ2-3; V: TRBV30; size: -; CDR3: CAWRIQRNTDTQYF
J: TRBJ1-5; V: TRBV7-8; size: once; CDR3: CASSQGQGADQPQHF
J: TRBJ1-2; V: TRBV27; size: -; CDR3: CASSLQGAGGYTF
J: TRBJ2-1; V: TRBV6-2/TRBV6-3; size: -; CDR3: CASSSGTGSYNEQFF
J: TRBJ1-1; V: TRBV24-1; size: -; CDR3: CATRLTGEGVAFF
J: TRBJ2-1; V: TRBV9; size: -; CDR3: CASSEGGAGEQFF
J: TRBJ1-4; V: TRBV4-2; size: once; CDR3: CASSQDIDREGFNEKLFF
J: TRBJ1-5; V: TRBV2; size: -; CDR3: CASTDRARNQPQHF
J: TRBJ1-2; V: TRBV4-3; size: -; CDR3: CASSQNVAVPYGYTF
J: TRBJ1-1; V: TRBV6-6; size: -; CDR3: CASYNMNTEAFF
J: TRBJ2-3; V: TRBV5-1; size: -; CDR3: CASSPRLASDTQYF
J: TRBJ1-6; V: TRBV6-5; size: -; CDR3: CASSYLVRDRGSPLHF
J: TRBJ1-4; V: TRBV2; size: -; CDR3: CASGTLQGTNEKLFF
J: TRBJ2-5; V: TRBV27; size: -; CDR3: CASSPLAGSHQETQYF
J: TRBJ2-2; V: TRBV4-3; size: -; CDR3: CASSPLSGGNTGELFF
J: TRBJ1-1; V: TRBV2; size: -; CDR3: CASSDLSGEISYTEAFF
J: TRBJ2-1; V: TRBV11-3; size: -; CDR3: CASSLDSPVRFF
J: TRBJ1-2; V: TRBV27; size: -; CDR3: CASSSQLFQGSGGYTF
J: TRBJ2-2; V: TRBV19; size: -; CDR3: CASSMVQGLHGELFF
J: TRBJ2-7; V: TRBV4-2; size: few; CDR3: CASSQDLSGGEQYF
J: TRBJ2-5; V: TRBV29-1; size: once; CDR3: CSVERGRGETQYF
J: TRBJ1-2; V: TRBV5-4; size: -; CDR3: CASNDKGAPLNYGYTF
J: TRBJ1-1; V: TRBV7-8; size: -; CDR3: CASSLASGGGRGAFF
J: TRBJ2-2; V: TRBV27; size: -; CDR3: CASSLGRRVVTGELFF
J: TRBJ1-1; V: TRBV4-1; size: -; CDR3: CASSRTPGQMNTEAFF
J: TRBJ1-1; V: TRBV12-3/TRBV12-4; size: -; CDR3: CASSPRQGAIAFF
J: TRBJ2-2; V: TRBV24-1; size: -; CDR3: CATSSPNTGELFF
J: TRBJ2-3; V: TRBV13; size: few; CDR3: CASSPRSRGRQKDTQYF
J: TRBJ1-5; V: TRBV11-2; size: -; CDR3: CASSPHPDRGNQPQHF
J: TRBJ2-5; V: TRBV28; size: -; CDR3: CASSWSFSGGPSKTQYF
J: TRBJ2-7; V: TRBV11-1; size: -; CDR3: CASSPGQTYEQYF
J: TRBJ2-3; V: TRBV2; size: -; CDR3: CASSDLQRGTTDTQYF
J: TRBJ2-7; V: TRBV13; size: -; CDR3: CASSLMDTTYEQYF